This T cell receptor beta chain was sequenced for a study of blood T cell repertoires in COVID-19 (dated by TCRdb to about 2020). General notes on the study: Samples from collaborators originated in the United States, Italy and Spain and spanned both the acute and convalescent phases of COVID-19. The material from the prospective study consisted of cDNA or gDNA derived from T cells, B-cell-depleted T cells, or PBMCs. Samples were obtained from the ongoing ImmuneRACE study (first 160 participants) and from roughly 1,300 subjects provided by 6 global collaborators. The repertoires were released in a freely available public database intended as a resource for research on the immune response to SARS-CoV-2. Subjects who had been exposed to COVID-19, were actively infected with it, or had recovered from it provided the deeply sampled blood TCRbeta repertoires that made up the dataset. Where HLA class I and class II types were available, the types were taken from metadata supplied by the sample provider, not from assay-based typing. Nearly every sample came with metadata listing a de-identified subject ID, COVID-19 status, age in years and sex. On the study overall, not on this receptor specifically: The quantity of clinical and demographic metadata differed by source and by participant and was supplied without curation.

The immunoSEQ Assay, a bias-controlled multiplex PCR, was used to amplify TCRbeta CDR3 regions from genomic DNA. Under the source paper's analysis protocol: The number of nucleated cells in each sample was estimated by amplification of reference gene primers within the assay. To quantify the absolute abundance of each unique TCRbeta CDR3 rearrangement, sequence reads were collapsed and filtered. For each sample, productive Simpson clonality was calculated as the square root of Simpson's diversity index across productive rearrangements. TCRdb stores this immuneACCESS table with in-frame sequences only. Part of the clones is absent; in the studies checked, under half of the shortfall reflects unresolved V genes, and no reason is known for the rest. Clone size and the V and J calls come from that table; the DNA yielded D and trimming. Counted in this sample were 150,000 to 190,000 clones; approximately 90% of them appeared once. The ten largest clones represent 2% to 3% of the sample.

Collaborating institutions collected whole blood in K2EDTA tubes following their own protocols. For TCRbeta analysis, collaborators shipped samples in one of three forms: frozen whole blood, isolated PBMCs, or DNA extracted from either of those sample types. Taken from cysteine to phenylalanine, the CDR3 has 18 residues. The only DNA kept is the CDR3, 54 bases in frame from the first base. The junction carries 17 bases between V and J, which are trimmed by 2 bases and 1 base respectively. The germline V gene yields LGHNA for CDR1 and YNFKEQ for CDR2. Turning to this clone: What this receptor recognizes is not known. No base qualities exist here, and no much larger clone lies one base off it.

The sequence is built from TRBV4-2 and TRBJ2-2; 7 matching bases give a weak D call of TRBD2. The TCR was taken from a woman between 65 and 79 years old with acute or convalescent COVID-19. Sequenced input: peripheral blood. The CDR3 region has the sequence CASSQKTGGAWNTGELFF. The DNA sequence is TGTGCCAGCAGCCAAAAAACGGGGGGCGCATGGAACACCGGGGAGCTGTTTTTT.